These 23 T cell receptor delta chains were sequenced from one sample in a study of gamma-delta T cells after stem cell transplantation (dated by TCRdb to about 2016). Library creation used RT-PCR. The instrument given in TCRdb is Illumina MiSeq. TCRdb reran clone calling on the public reads with CATT; rows sharing one DNA sequence were then combined. This sample is represented by about 3,000 delta-chain clones; approximately 2.6% of them were singletons. Around 26% of the sample rests with the top ten. The source material was gamma-delta T cells. The receptors come from a human donor. It is not recorded whose cells these are; they may come from a transplant donor.

As regards this clone: This may come from a read error, since a much larger clone is one base off. This sequence joins TRDV2 and TRDJ1; TRDD3 matches at 7 bases. The J segment lost 6 bases and the V segment lost 1 base, leaving 16 bases of the junction unmatched. Germline V gene lookup returns CDR1 GEAIGNYY and CDR2 EKD. The CDR3 sequence is 17 residues long. DNA for the CDR3: TGTGCCTGTGACACGATTACTGGGGATAACCGCCCCAATAAACTCATCTTT. Protein sequence: CACDTITGDNRPNKLIF.

V gene TRDV2 combines with J gene TRDJ1, with 7 bases fitting TRDD3. Germline CDR1 is GEAIGNYY and CDR2 is EKD. Trimming cost V 3 bases and J 0 bases; bases outside gene matches: 6. The CDR3 runs to 15 residues. The CDR3 reads CACDSWGPYTDKLIF. CDR3 DNA sequence: TGTGCCTGTGACTCCTGGGGGCCGTACACCGATAAACTCATCTTT.

There are a few counts of this clone. Since a much larger clone is just one base distant, this may be a read error. The chain is built from TRDV2 and TRDJ1; TRDD3 agrees at 9 bases. This CDR3 is 21 amino acids long. CDR1 and CDR2 (germline): GEAIGNYY, EKD. CDR3 nucleotide sequence: TGTGCCCGTGACACCGTTGTACTGGGGGAAACGAGGCCAACTGAAACCGGGGAACTCATCTTT. This encodes CARDTVVLGETRPTETGELIF.

The chain has TRDV2 and TRDJ1; D may be TRDD3 (5 bases). V lost 2 bases, J lost 0 bases, and 18 bases lay in between. The CDR3 sequence is 17 residues long. Germline assignment: CDR1 GEAIGNYY and CDR2 EKD. CDR3 in amino acids: CACDNLGLGSNTDKLIF. The CDR3 DNA follows: TGTGCCTGTGACAATTTGGGGCTGGGTTCTAACACCGATAAACTCATCTTT.

This clone has only a few counts. A read error likely explains this, since a far larger clone differs by one base. The sample contains more than one DNA sequence encoding this CDR3. This chain links TRDV2 with TRDJ1; TRDD3 aligns across 7 bases. The length of the CDR3 is 15 residues. Germline V lookup: CDR1 GEAIGNYY, CDR2 EKD. After removal of 0 bases from V and 4 bases from J, the junction contained 7 bases not matched to a gene. CDR3 sequence: CACDTVGGYGDKLIF. The CDR3 nucleotides are TGTGCCTGTGACACCGTAGGTGGATACGGCGATAAACTCATCTTT.

This clone was counted a few times. The protein held in TCRdb is that of a much larger clone and does not match this DNA's translation at residue 13, likely because of a read error; the protein shown is translated from the DNA. This chain links TRDV2 with TRDJ1; 7 bases line up with TRDD3. This CDR3 is 15 amino acids long. CDR1 is GEAIGNYY and CDR2 is EKD in the germline V gene. The CDR3 region has the DNA TGTGCCTGTGACACCCTCAACGGGGGATCGGATAAACCCATCTTT. This encodes CACDTLNGGSDKPIF.

About this clone: A much larger clone lies a single base off, so this may be a read error. This sample also contains other DNA sequences that code for the same CDR3. The chain is built from TRDV2 and TRDJ3, with TRDD3 matching 12 bases. In germline, CDR1 is GEAIGNYY, CDR2 EKD. J was trimmed by 1 base and V by 4 bases; bases with no gene match: 13. This CDR3 contains 21 residues. CDR3 DNA sequence: TGTGCCTGTGATGCCGTACTGGGGGATACCCCCGGGTCCTGGGACACCCGACAGATGTTTTTC. Translation gives CACDAVLGDTPGSWDTRQMFF.

This clone was detected only a few times. This may come from a read error, since a much larger clone is one base off. V gene TRDV2 combines with J gene TRDJ3, with 12 nucleotides matching TRDD3. Germline-derived CDR1 and CDR2 are GEAIGNYY and EKD. The CDR3 loop spans 19 amino acids. This CDR3 is CACDTTGGYSSWGTRQMFF. CDR3 sequence (DNA): TGTGCCTGTGACACTACTGGGGGATACAGCTCCTGGGGCACCCGACAGATGTTTTTC.

In the case of this clone: A far larger clone is a single base away, which makes a read error likely. The chain employs TRDV2 and TRDJ1; 8 bases are a match to TRDD3. V lost 3 bases and J lost 1; bases outside the gene matches: 6. Germline CDR1 GEAIGNYY, CDR2 EKD. The CDR3 is made up of 15 amino acids. This CDR3 is CACDPRGISTDKLIF. DNA for the CDR3: TGTGCCTGTGACCCCCGGGGGATAAGCACCGATAAACTCATCTTT.

Points on this clone: For this DNA, TCRdb reports the protein of a much larger clone, which diverges at residue 6, most likely from a read error; the protein presented here is translated directly from the DNA. The CDR3 loop is CACDTINTHGSFSSAAQLFF. CDR3 nucleotides: TGTGCCTGTGACACCATAAATACTCATGGGTCTTTCAGTTCGGCAGCACAACTCTTCTTT. The chain has TRDV2 and TRDJ2; D perhaps matches TRDD1 (5 bases). The V and J ends lost 0 bases and 6 bases respectively, with 28 bases between them. CDR1 is GEAIGNYY, CDR2 EKD, per germline. The CDR3 is made up of 20 amino acids.

For this clone: This is likely an artifact of a read error, given a far larger clone one base away. V gene TRDV2 combines with J gene TRDJ1; TRDD3 agrees at 11 bases. The CDR3 runs 18 residues. Germline V gene data show CDR1 as GEAIGNYY and CDR2 as EKD. V trimming: 0 bases; J trimming: 3 bases; junction bases outside the gene matches: 11. The CDR3 sequence: CACDTVSRAGGYSDKLIF. CDR3 bases: TGTGCCTGTGACACCGTTTCCCGGGCTGGGGGATACTCCGATAAACTCATCTTT.

About this clone: With only one base between it and a far larger clone, this is likely a read error. Different DNA sequences within this sample yield the same CDR3. The chain links TRDV2 to TRDJ2; 8 bases align to TRDD3. The germline V gene encodes CDR1 GEAIGNYY and CDR2 EKD. V shed 3 bases, J shed 4 bases, and the junction held 18 bases outside the gene matches. The CDR3 covers 19 residues. CDR3 DNA sequence: TGTGCCTGTGACCCATCCCCGTACTGGGGGTCCGACCCGACAGCACAACTCTTCTTT. Its translation is CACDPSPYWGSDPTAQLFF.

Ten or more counts support this clone. A much larger clone lies a single base off, so this may be a read error. This rearrangement joins TRDV2 to TRDJ1, with D uncertain. The germline gives CDR1 GEAIGNYY, CDR2 EKD. Trimming stripped 3 bases from V and 1 base from J, with 11 bases between. This CDR3 contains 14 residues. The DNA of the CDR3 is TGTGCCTGTGACCCTGTAAGGCCCACCGATAAACTCATCTTT. Residues: CACDPVRPTDKLIF.

About this clone: TCRdb's listed protein matches a much larger clone and diverges from this DNA's translation at residue 14, likely through a read error; the protein shown comes from the DNA. This chain links TRDV2 with TRDJ1, with a tentative D call TRDD2 (5 bases). Germline values: CDR1 GEAIGNYY, CDR2 EKD. This CDR3 has 16 residues. Here the CDR3 reads CACDLLTGPYTDKFIF. DNA for the CDR3: TGTGCCTGTGACCTACTTACGGGGCCCTACACCGATAAATTCATCTTT.

This clone was recorded a few times. TCRdb assigns this DNA the protein of a much larger clone, which departs from its translation at residue 5; this likely reflects a read error, and the protein shown comes from translating the DNA. Additional DNA sequences in this sample encode the identical CDR3. The rearrangement links TRDV2 to TRDJ2; 13 nucleotides agree with TRDD3. CDR1 is GEAIGNYY, CDR2 EKD, per germline. The J segment lost 3 bases and the V segment lost 3 bases, leaving 15 bases of the junction unmatched. This CDR3 is built from 20 residues. The CDR3 nucleotides are TGTGCCTGTGACTCCATACTGGGGGATACGAGGGTACGGGTGACAGCACAACTCTTCTTT. It codes for CACDSILGDTRVRVTAQLFF.

With regard to this clone: TCRdb shows a much larger clone's protein in place of this DNA's translation, and the two differ at residue 5, likely through a read error; the protein shown is translated from the DNA. The chain is built from TRDV2 and TRDJ1, with 10 bases lining up with TRDD3. Germline V gives CDR1 GEAIGNYY, CDR2 EKD. The CDR3 contains 15 residues. The V segment lost 0 bases and the J segment 3 bases; nucleotides outside the gene matches: 3. The CDR3 reads CACDTLGDKADKLIF. The CDR3, as DNA: TGTGCCTGTGACACCCTGGGGGATAAGGCCGATAAACTCATCTTT.

This clone was found a few times. The protein in TCRdb stems from a much larger clone and differs at residue 16 from this DNA's translation, likely a read error; here the protein is translated from the DNA. The rearrangement uses TRDV1 and TRDJ1, with D perhaps matching TRDD2 (5 bases). Germline-derived CDR1 and CDR2 are TSWWSYY and QGS. The CDR3 is made up of 18 amino acids. CDR3 loop: CALGELEPTMGVCDKPIF. DNA of the CDR3: TGTGCTCTTGGGGAACTAGAGCCTACCATGGGAGTCTGCGATAAACCCATCTTT.

Concerning this clone: This likely stems from a read error, as it lies one base from a far larger clone. This same CDR3 is encoded by further DNA sequences in the sample. The chain is built from TRDV2 and TRDJ1; tentatively, D is TRDD3 (6 bases). The CDR3 has 15 amino acids. Germline V gives CDR1 GEAIGNYY, CDR2 EKD. CDR3 sequence: CACDSLLGSTDKLIF. The CDR3 DNA reads TGTGCCTGTGACTCGTTACTGGGATCCACCGATAAACTTATCTTT.

This clone came up a few times. A far larger clone is one nucleotide away, so this likely arose from a read error. Additional DNA sequences in this sample encode the identical CDR3. The chain is built from TRDV2 and TRDJ3; 10 positions match TRDD3. The CDR3 spans 20 residues. CDR1 is GEAIGNYY, CDR2 EKD, per germline. CDR3 in DNA: TGTGCCTGCGACACGGGTACTGGGGGATTACGCTCCTGGGACACCCGACAGATGTTTTTC. Encoded protein: CACDTGTGGLRSWDTRQMFF.

This clone is large in the sample. The same CDR3 arises from other DNA sequences in this sample as well. The chain links TRDV2 to TRDJ1; 9 bases map to TRDD3. V dropped 1 base and J dropped 2; count of bases not matched to a gene: 7. CDR3 length: 16 amino acids. The germline V gene has CDR1 GEAIGNYY and CDR2 EKD. CDR3 coding DNA: TGTGCCTGTGACACTCTGTGGGGGGATACAACCGATAAACTCATCTTT. This gives the protein CACDTLWGDTTDKLIF.

This clone came up a few times. TCRdb's entry gives the protein of a much larger clone, which mismatches this DNA's translation at residue 10, likely from a read error; the protein reported here is translated from the DNA. This chain links TRDV2 with TRDJ1, with 7 bases that match TRDD3. The J segment lost 0 bases and the V segment lost 0 bases, leaving 18 bases of the junction unmatched. There are 20 residues in the CDR3. The germline CDR1 and CDR2 sequences are GEAIGNYY and EKD. The CDR3 DNA is TGTGCCTGTGACACCGTCGGAACTGGGGTATCTAGATTCAACACCGATAAACTCATCTTT. Translating gives CACDTVGTGVSRFNTDKLIF.

This clone was detected a few times. A read error likely explains why the TCRdb protein, taken from a much larger clone, differs from this DNA's translation at residue 16; the protein shown is translated from the DNA. The V call is TRDV2, the J call TRDJ1; D is unclear. Germline loops: CDR1 GEAIGNYY, CDR2 EKD. The CDR3 runs to 18 residues. CDR3 nucleotide sequence: TGTGCCTGTGACACCCTTAACCTTGAAGAGAAGTACACCGATAAACCCATCTTT. Protein: CACDTLNLEEKYTDKPIF.

This clone has a handful of counts. With a far larger clone one base away, a read error is the likely cause. Other DNA sequences from this sample encode an identical CDR3 as well. CDR3 sequence: CACDPVTDTDKLIF. DNA of the CDR3: TGTGCCTGTGACCCTGTAACAGATACCGATAAACTCATCTTT. This sequence joins TRDV2 and TRDJ1; D gene unclear. V shed 3 bases and J shed 2 bases, with 12 bases lying between them. The CDR3 consists of 14 residues. The V gene's germline CDR1 is GEAIGNYY and CDR2 EKD.